The 15 T cell receptor beta chains presented below share a single source sample, sequenced in a study of shared clonotypes between healthy human individuals (dated by TCRdb to the early 2020s). The library was generated by the immunoSEQ multiplex PCR assay. The immuneACCESS repertoire file appears here via TCRdb, limited to in-frame rearrangements. These files lack a portion of the clones; in checked studies, under half of the deficit traces to unresolved V genes, and the cause of the others is not known. The sample table shows some 1.1 million clones, and roughly 80% are seen once. 0.89% of the sample is in the top ten clones. Sequencing was carried out using memory CD4+ T cells from PBMCs. The intended sense of this specimen's cell subset or site label: CD45RA-negative fraction. These receptors originate from a man younger than 35 in good health. Some clones in this sample may be carry-over from other donors' samples.

V usage is TRBV7-8 and J usage is TRBJ2-2; 10 bases are shared with TRBD2. From germline, CDR1 is SGHVS and CDR2 FQNEAQ. V was pared by 1 base and J by 6 bases, with 17 bases of the junction left unmatched. The CDR3 has 20 amino acids. The CDR3 nucleotides are TGTGCCAGCAGCTTAGGTCGTGGGCGCACCCTAGCGGGAGTCGCCGGGGAGCTGTTTTTT. This translates into CASSLGRGRTLAGVAGELFF.

The rearrangement links TRBV28 to TRBJ2-7; 7 bases align to TRBD1. The CDR3 length is 15 residues. The V gene's germline CDR1 is MDHEN and CDR2 SYDVKM. The V and J ends lost 2 bases and 4 bases, in that order; junction bases with no gene match: 8. CDR3 DNA: TGTGCCAGCAGTTTAGCAGGGGGTGACTTATACGAGCAGTACTTC. Amino acid sequence: CASSLAGGDLYEQYF.

This sequence joins TRBV27 and TRBJ1-1; D remains unclear. V was cut by 3 bases and J by 1 base, with 12 bases left in between. Per the germline V gene, CDR1 is MNHEY and CDR2 is SMNVEV (reference sequence). This CDR3 comprises 15 residues. CDR3 loop: CASSFIAARNTEAFF. The CDR3 DNA reads TGTGCCAGCAGTTTTATTGCCGCAAGGAACACTGAAGCTTTCTTT.

The rearrangement joins TRBV7-3 to TRBJ2-4; weak D call: TRBD2 (6 bases). Trimming removed 8 bases from V and 4 bases from J, with 18 bases in between. CDR1 is SGHTA, CDR2 FQGTGA, per germline. This CDR3 region has 15 residues. CDR3 nucleotides: TGTGCCAGCCCGGAGGAGGGCCCTAAAAAAAACATTCAGTACTTC. This encodes CASPEEGPKKNIQYF. Full variable domain (outside the CDR3, taken from reference TRBV7-3 and TRBJ2-4): GAGVSQTPSNKVTEKGKYVELRCDPISGHTALYWYRQSLGQGPEFLIYFQGTGAADDSGLPNDRFFAVRPEGSVSTLKIQRTERGDSAVYLCASPEEGPKKNIQYFGAGTRLSVL.

This chain uses TRBV28 with TRBJ2-2; D is undetermined. The length of the CDR3 is 13 residues. The germline gives CDR1 MDHEN, CDR2 SYDVKM. The V end was cut by 4 bases, the J end by 3 bases, with 6 bases between. CDR3 coding DNA: TGTGCCAGCAGTTCCGATTACACCGGGGAGCTGTTTTTT. Its translation: CASSSDYTGELFF.

J is TRBJ2-1 and V is TRBV9; no definite D call. Germline-derived CDR1 and CDR2 are SGDLS and YYNGEE. The CDR3 loop spans 14 amino acids. Trimming took 0 bases from V and 6 from J, leaving 10 bases between them. The CDR3 DNA follows: TGTGCCAGCAGCGTAGGGGGTTCGCTCAATGAGCAGTTCTTC. It codes for CASSVGGSLNEQFF.

The chain is built from TRBV4-2 and TRBJ1-5, with D hard to call. CDR1 and CDR2 (germline): LGHNA, YNFKEQ. Trimming cost V 0 bases and J 0 bases, with 6 bases left between them. The CDR3 runs to 15 residues. CDR3 residues: CASSQERGSNQPQHF. The CDR3 DNA reads as TGTGCCAGCAGCCAAGAGCGCGGTAGCAATCAGCCCCAGCATTTT.

The gene calls are TRBV2 and TRBJ1-1, with TRBD1 identical over 7 bases. The trim removed 8 bases at V and 2 bases at J, leaving 2 bases unmatched. CDR3 length equals 12 residues. Germline values: CDR1 SNHLY, CDR2 FYNNEI. CDR3 coding DNA: TGTGCCAGCCGGGACAGTAACACTGAAGCTTTCTTT. Translation: CASRDSNTEAFF.

This clone was seen more than once but under ten times. Germline is not matched at one junction end, which may reflect a read error. V is TRBV6-1 and J is TRBJ1-4; 9 positions match TRBD1. CDR3 length: 15 amino acids. Germline values: CDR1 MNHNS, CDR2 SASEGT. CDR3 DNA sequence: TGTGCCAGTCGCAGCTGGGACAGGGTTAATGACAAACTGTTTTTT. Its translation: CASRSWDRVNDKLFF.

This chain links TRBV7-9 with TRBJ1-1; 7 nucleotides line up with TRBD1. The germline V gene has CDR1 SEHNR and CDR2 FQNEAQ (reference sequence). This CDR3 region has 14 residues. V trimming: 5 bases; J trimming: 3 bases; junction bases outside the gene matches: 6. The CDR3 DNA reads as TGTGCCAGCAGCCGACAGGGCACAGACACTGAAGCTTTCTTT. Translation: CASSRQGTDTEAFF.

The chain couples TRBV28 to TRBJ2-5; a weak D match, TRBD1 (7 bases). The ends were cut back, 7 bases at V and 9 bases at J, with 21 bases in the middle. CDR3 length: 14 amino acids. CDR1 and CDR2 (germline): MDHEN, SYDVKM. The CDR3 loop is CASTGGQLGEAQYF. In DNA form, the CDR3 reads TGTGCCAGCACCGGGGGACAGCTAGGCGAGGCCCAGTACTTC.

A few counts support this clone. The chain employs TRBV9 and TRBJ2-7, with 9 bases matching TRBD1. Looked up from germline, CDR1 is SGDLS and CDR2 is YYNGEE. V lost 0 bases to trimming and J lost 4 bases; unmatched junction nucleotides: 8. The CDR3 is 16 residues long. CDR3: CASSVAGQGILYEQYF. The CDR3 DNA is TGTGCCAGCAGCGTAGCAGGACAGGGGATTCTATACGAGCAGTACTTC.

This clone was seen a handful of times. The chain links TRBV6-5 to TRBJ2-3; D possibly corresponds to TRBD1 (6 bases). The CDR3 runs to 13 residues. Germline V gives CDR1 MNHEY, CDR2 SVGAGI. Trimming cost V 7 bases and J 9 bases, with 17 bases left between them. CDR3 sequence: CASKKPQQGTQYF. The CDR3 DNA sequence: TGTGCCAGCAAAAAACCCCAGCAGGGGACGCAGTATTTT.

This chain joins TRBV18 and TRBJ2-1; 8 bases are shared with TRBD2. Germline V gene sequence: CDR1 KGHSH, CDR2 LQKENI. The CDR3 consists of 12 residues. V lost 3 bases and J lost 10; bases outside the gene matches: 2. The CDR3 DNA reads TGTGCCAGCTCACCGGCGGGAGGAGAGCAGTTCTTC. Protein product: CASSPAGGEQFF.

CDR3 sequence reads: CASSLRLTEAFF. For the CDR3, the DNA is TGTGCCAGCAGCTTGAGACTCACTGAAGCTTTCTTT. The rearrangement links TRBV5-8 to TRBJ1-1, with D unclear. The germline V gene has CDR1 SGHTS and CDR2 YDEGEE. V was pared by 1 base and J by 4 bases, with 5 bases between. The CDR3 has 12 residues.